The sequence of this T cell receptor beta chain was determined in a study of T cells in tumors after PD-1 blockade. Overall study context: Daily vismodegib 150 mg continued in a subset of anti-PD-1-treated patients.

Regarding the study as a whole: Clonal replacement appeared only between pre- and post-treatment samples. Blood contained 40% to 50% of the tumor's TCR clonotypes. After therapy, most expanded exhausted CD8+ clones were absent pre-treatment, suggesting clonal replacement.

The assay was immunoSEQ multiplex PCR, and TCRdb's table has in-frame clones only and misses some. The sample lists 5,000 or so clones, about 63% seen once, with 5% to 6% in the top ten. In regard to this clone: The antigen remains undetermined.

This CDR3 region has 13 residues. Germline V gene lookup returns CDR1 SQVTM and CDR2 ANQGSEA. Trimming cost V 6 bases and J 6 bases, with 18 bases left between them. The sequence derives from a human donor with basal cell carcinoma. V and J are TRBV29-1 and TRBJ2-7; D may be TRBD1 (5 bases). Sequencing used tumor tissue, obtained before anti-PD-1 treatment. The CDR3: CSVRPLWGSEQYF. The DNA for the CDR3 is TGCAGCGTCCGCCCCTTATGGGGCTCCGAGCAGTACTTC.